The rows below give T cell receptor beta chains drawn from one sample of a study of neurological immune-mediated disorders. MiXCR was run by TCRdb on the 5' RACE reads, yielding one entry per CDR3 protein. The table includes just under 20,000 distinct CDR3 sequences, 6% to 8.5% detected once. Sequencing used CD8+ T cells from blood. Receptor source: a woman in her 30s with HTLV-1-associated myelopathy (HAM/TSP). The CDR3 runs from the conserved cysteine through the conserved F or W. A D gene is named only where the DNA matches it firmly. The listing skips clone size in some rows; elsewhere it reads once, few, many or a size class.

abundance,d_gene,v_gene,j_gene,CDR3aa,CDR3nt
-,TRBD1,TRBV20-1,TRBJ2-3,CSASTGGAADTQYF,TGCAGTGCTAGTACAGGGGGCGCCGCAGATACGCAGTATTTT
few,-,TRBV4-2,TRBJ1-1,CASSQDPPSGDNTEAFF,TGTGCCAGCAGCCAAGATCCGCCATCGGGAGATAACACTGAAGCTTTCTTT
many,-,TRBV27,TRBJ2-3,CASSLKGGLETQYF,TGTGCCAGCAGTTTAAAGGGCGGGCTTGAGACGCAGTATTTT
many,TRBD1,TRBV7-6,TRBJ1-1,CASSPTGGRAEAFF,TGTGCCAGCAGCCCAACAGGGGGCAGGGCTGAAGCTTTCTTT
many,-,TRBV7-9,TRBJ2-3,CASSLTRVLSTDTQYF,TGTGCCAGCAGCTTAACTCGGGTCCTTAGCACAGATACGCAGTATTTT
many,TRBD1,TRBV30,TRBJ1-2,CAWSVYRGTPDGYTF,TGTGCCTGGAGTGTATACAGGGGGACCCCAGATGGCTACACCTTC
many,-,TRBV6-6,TRBJ2-2,CASSRATNTGELFF,TGTGCCAGCAGTAGGGCAACGAACACCGGGGAGCTGTTTTTT
many,-,TRBV19,TRBJ1-1,CASSQGPGTEAFF,TGTGCCAGTAGTCAAGGTCCGGGCACTGAAGCTTTCTTT
many,TRBD1,TRBV27,TRBJ1-1,CASSLYPTGAGGTEAFF,TGTGCCAGCAGTTTATACCCTACAGGGGCGGGTGGTACTGAAGCTTTCTTT
many,TRBD1,TRBV20-1,TRBJ2-5,CSASSLGQGKETQYF,TGCAGTGCTAGTTCCCTAGGACAGGGGAAAGAGACCCAGTACTTC
many,TRBD2,TRBV6-5,TRBJ2-1,CASTVIAGLSANEQFF,TGTGCCAGCACAGTTATAGCGGGTCTTTCCGCCAATGAGCAGTTCTTC
many,-,TRBV20-1,TRBJ1-2,CSARVSNYGYTF,TGCAGTGCTAGAGTCTCTAACTATGGCTACACCTTC
many,-,TRBV19,TRBJ2-7,CASSISGLSYEQYF,TGTGCCAGTAGTATTTCAGGGCTCTCCTACGAGCAGTACTTC
-,-,TRBV5-1,TRBJ2-1,CASSLASSNEQFF,TGCGCAAGCAGCTTGGCCTCCAGCAATGAGCAGTTCTTC
many,-,TRBV6-5,TRBJ2-5,CASSYSKGGGETQYF,TGTGCCAGCAGTTACTCGAAGGGGGGTGGAGAGACCCAGTACTTC
many,TRBD1,TRBV20-1,TRBJ1-2,CSASGTENNYGYTF,TGCAGTGCTAGTGGGACAGAAAACAACTATGGCTACACCTTC